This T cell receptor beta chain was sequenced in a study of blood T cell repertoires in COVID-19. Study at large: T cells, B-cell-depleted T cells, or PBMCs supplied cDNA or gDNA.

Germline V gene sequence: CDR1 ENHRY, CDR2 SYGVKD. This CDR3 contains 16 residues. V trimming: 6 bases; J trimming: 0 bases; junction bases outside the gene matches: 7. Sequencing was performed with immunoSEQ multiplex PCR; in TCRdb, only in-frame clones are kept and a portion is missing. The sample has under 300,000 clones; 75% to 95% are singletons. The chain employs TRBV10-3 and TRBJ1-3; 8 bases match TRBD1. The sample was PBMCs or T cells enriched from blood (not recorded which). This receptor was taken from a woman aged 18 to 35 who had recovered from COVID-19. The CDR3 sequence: CAISPDRANSGNTIYF. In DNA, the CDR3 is TGTGCCATCAGCCCGGACAGGGCAAACTCTGGAAACACCATATATTTT.